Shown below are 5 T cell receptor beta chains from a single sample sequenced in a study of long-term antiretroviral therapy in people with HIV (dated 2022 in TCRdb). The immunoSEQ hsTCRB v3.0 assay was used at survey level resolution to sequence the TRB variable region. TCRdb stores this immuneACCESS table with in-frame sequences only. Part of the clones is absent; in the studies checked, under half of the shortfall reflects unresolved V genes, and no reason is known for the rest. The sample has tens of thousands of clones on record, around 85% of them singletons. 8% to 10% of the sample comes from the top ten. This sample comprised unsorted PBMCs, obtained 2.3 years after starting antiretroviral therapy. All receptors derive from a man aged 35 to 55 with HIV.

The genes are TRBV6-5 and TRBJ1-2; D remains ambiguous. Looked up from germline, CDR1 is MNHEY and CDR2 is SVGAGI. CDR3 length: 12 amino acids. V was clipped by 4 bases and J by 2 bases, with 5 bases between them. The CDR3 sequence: CASSLGNYGYTF. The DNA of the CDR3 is TGTGCCAGCAGTTTAGGCAACTATGGCTACACCTTC.

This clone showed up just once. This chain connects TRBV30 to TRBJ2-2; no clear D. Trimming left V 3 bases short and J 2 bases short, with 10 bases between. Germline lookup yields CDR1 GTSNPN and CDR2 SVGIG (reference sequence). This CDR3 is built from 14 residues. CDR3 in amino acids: CAWRKRTNTGELFF. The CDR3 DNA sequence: TGTGCCTGGAGGAAAAGGACCAACACCGGGGAGCTGTTTTTT.

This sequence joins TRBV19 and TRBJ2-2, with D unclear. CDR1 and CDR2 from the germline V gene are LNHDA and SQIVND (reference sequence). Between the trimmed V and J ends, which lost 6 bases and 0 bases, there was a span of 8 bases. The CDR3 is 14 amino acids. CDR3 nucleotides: TGTGCCAGTAGGGACCCAGCGAACACCGGGGAGCTGTTTTTT. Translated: CASRDPANTGELFF.

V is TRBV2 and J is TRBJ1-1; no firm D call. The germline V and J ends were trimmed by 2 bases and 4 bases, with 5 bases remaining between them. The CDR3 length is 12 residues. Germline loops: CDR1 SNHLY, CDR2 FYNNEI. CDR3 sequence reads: CASSEFSTEAFF. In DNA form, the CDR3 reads TGTGCCAGCAGTGAATTTTCCACTGAAGCTTTCTTT.

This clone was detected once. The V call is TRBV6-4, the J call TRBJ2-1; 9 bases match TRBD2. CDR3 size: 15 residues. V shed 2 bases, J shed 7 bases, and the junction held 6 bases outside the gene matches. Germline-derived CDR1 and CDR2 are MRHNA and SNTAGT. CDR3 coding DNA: TGTGCCAGCAGTGACGGCGGGAGGGCCTCAAATGAGCAGTTCTTC. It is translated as CASSDGGRASNEQFF.